This T cell receptor beta chain was captured by sequencing in a study of T cell responses to AZD1222 COVID-19 vaccine. This CDR3 contains 21 residues. J lost 0 bases, V lost 0 bases, and 11 bases had no gene match. The V gene's germline CDR1 is MNHEY and CDR2 SVGEGT. Measured with immunoSEQ multiplex PCR; TCRdb has only the in-frame clones, and not every one. The sample holds about 150,000 clones, roughly nine tenths seen once. This clone came up a few times. The rearrangement joins TRBV6-2 or TRBV6-3 to TRBJ2-1; 13 bases align to TRBD2. This clonotype was sampled from an adult who received the AZD1222 COVID-19 vaccine. Material: peripheral blood, obtained 28 days after the second AZD1222 dose. CDR3 in amino acids: CASSYSVTSGGPPGSYNEQFF. The CDR3 nucleotides are TGTGCCAGCAGTTACTCGGTGACTAGCGGGGGGCCACCGGGCTCCTACAATGAGCAGTTCTTC.